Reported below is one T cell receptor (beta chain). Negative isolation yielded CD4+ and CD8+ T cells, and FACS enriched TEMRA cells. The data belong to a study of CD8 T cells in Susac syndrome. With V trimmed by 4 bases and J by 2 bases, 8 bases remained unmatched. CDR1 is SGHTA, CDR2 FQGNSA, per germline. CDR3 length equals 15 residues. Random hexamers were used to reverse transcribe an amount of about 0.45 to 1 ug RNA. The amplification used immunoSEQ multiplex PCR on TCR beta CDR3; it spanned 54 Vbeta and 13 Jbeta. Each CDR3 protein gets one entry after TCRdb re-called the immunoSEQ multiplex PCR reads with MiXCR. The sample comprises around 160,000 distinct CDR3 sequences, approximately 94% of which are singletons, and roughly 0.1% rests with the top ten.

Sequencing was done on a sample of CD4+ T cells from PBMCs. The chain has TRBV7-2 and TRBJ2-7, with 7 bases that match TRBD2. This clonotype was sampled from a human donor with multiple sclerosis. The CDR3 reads CASSSRTRGPYEQYF. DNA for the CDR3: TGTGCCAGCAGCTCTCGGACTAGAGGGCCCTACGAGCAGTACTTC.